The T cell receptor (beta chain) under discussion was sequenced for a study of cytomegalovirus exposure and HLA in healthy donors. Profiled with immunoSEQ multiplex PCR; TCRdb holds only in-frame clones, not every one. The data show 330,000 or so clones, roughly 88% seen once. The sequence was obtained from a woman under 30 in good health and CMV-seronegative. Sequencing used PBMCs.

Here the CDR3 DNA reads TGTGCCAGCAGCGTGGATGAGAGGACTGAAGCTTTCTTT. Its protein product is CASSVDERTEAFF. The gene calls are TRBV9 and TRBJ1-1; D remains unclear. The CDR3 totals 13 residues. Germline lookup yields CDR1 SGDLS and CDR2 YYNGEE. V lost 2 bases to trimming and J lost 5 bases, with 10 bases between them.